This T cell receptor (beta chain) comes out of a study of CD8 T cells in ankylosing spondylitis. TCRdb re-analysed the 5' RACE reads in MiXCR, keeping a single row per CDR3 protein. This sample has around 53,000 distinct CDR3 sequences, with 6.5% to 9% found just once. CDR1 and CDR2 from the germline V gene are SGHRS and YFSETQ. Germline trimming cut 4 bases from V and 4 bases from J; bases unmatched to any gene: 13. The CDR3 has 16 amino acids. This clonotype has a count of ten or more. This rearrangement joins TRBV5-1 to TRBJ1-1, with 7 bases fitting TRBD1. Sequenced sample: blood, either unsorted or a sorted T cell fraction (not recorded which). The receptor's source is a female donor with ankylosing spondylitis or in good health (not recorded which). CDR3 amino acids: CASSLTPLGGVTEAFF. CDR3 in DNA: TGCGCCAGCAGCCTTACACCCTTAGGGGGCGTCACTGAAGCTTTCTTT.